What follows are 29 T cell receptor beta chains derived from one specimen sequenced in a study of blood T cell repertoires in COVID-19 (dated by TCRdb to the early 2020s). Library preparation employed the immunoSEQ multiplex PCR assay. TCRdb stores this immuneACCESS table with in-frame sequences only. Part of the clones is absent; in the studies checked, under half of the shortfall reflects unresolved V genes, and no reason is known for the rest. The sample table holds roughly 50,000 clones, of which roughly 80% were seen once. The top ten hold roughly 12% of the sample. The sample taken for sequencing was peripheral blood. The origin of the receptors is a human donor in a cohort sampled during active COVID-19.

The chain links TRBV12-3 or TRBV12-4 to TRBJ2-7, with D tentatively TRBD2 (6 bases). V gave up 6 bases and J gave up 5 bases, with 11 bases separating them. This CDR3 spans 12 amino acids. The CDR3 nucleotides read TGTGCCAGCAGGGGGGGTATCGACGAGCAGTACTTC. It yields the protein CASRGGIDEQYF.

In nucleotides, the CDR3 is TGTGCCAGCAGCTTAAGGCTGGGGCAGGGAAACACCATATATTTT. Protein sequence: CASSLRLGQGNTIYF. The rearrangement joins TRBV7-2 to TRBJ1-3, with D perhaps matching TRBD1 (5 bases). V gave up 2 bases and J gave up 4 bases, with 12 bases separating them. This CDR3 region has 15 residues. From germline, CDR1 is SGHTA and CDR2 FQGNSA.

The CDR3 here is CASSWSSGGRTDTQYF. The DNA for the CDR3 is TGTGCCAGCAGTTGGTCTAGCGGGGGACGCACAGATACGCAGTATTTT. The genes are TRBV6-6 and TRBJ2-3; 10 positions agree with TRBD2. The CDR3 loop spans 16 amino acids. With 4 bases clipped from V and 1 base from J, the junction kept 5 bases outside the gene matches. Per germline, CDR1 MNHNY and CDR2 SVGAGI (reference sequence).

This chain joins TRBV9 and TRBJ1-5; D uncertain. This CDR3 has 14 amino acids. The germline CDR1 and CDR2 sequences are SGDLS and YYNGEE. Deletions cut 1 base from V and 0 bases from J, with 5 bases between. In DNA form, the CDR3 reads TGTGCCAGCAGCGTAACAGATAGCAATCAGCCCCAGCATTTT. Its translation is CASSVTDSNQPQHF.

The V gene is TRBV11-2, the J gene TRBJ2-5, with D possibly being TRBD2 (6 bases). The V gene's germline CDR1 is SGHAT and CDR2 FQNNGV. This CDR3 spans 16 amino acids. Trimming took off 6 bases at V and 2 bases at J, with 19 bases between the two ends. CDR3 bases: TGTGCCAGCAGTTTGATGCTAGCGACGTCTCAAGAGACCCAGTACTTC. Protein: CASSLMLATSQETQYF.

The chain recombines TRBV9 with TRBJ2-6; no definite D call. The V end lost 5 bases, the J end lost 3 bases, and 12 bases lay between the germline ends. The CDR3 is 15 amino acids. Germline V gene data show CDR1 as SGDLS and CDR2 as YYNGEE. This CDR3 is CASSVQVGGANVLTF. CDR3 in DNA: TGTGCCAGCAGTGTCCAGGTCGGTGGGGCCAACGTCCTGACTTTC.

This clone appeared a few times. CDR3 sequence (DNA): TGTGCCAGCAGCACAGGGCAGGCTGGCTACACCTTC. Its protein product is CASSTGQAGYTF. This chain uses TRBV28 with TRBJ1-2; D is possibly TRBD1 (6 bases). The V gene's germline CDR1 is MDHEN and CDR2 SYDVKM. This CDR3 has 12 amino acids. Trimming pared 6 bases from V and 7 bases from J, leaving 12 bases between.

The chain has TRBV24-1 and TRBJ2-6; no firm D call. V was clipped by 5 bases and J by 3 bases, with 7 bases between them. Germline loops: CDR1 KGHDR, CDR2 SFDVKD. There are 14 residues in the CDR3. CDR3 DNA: TGTGCCACCAGTGTTACGGGTGGGGCCAACGTCCTGACTTTC. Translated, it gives CATSVTGGANVLTF.

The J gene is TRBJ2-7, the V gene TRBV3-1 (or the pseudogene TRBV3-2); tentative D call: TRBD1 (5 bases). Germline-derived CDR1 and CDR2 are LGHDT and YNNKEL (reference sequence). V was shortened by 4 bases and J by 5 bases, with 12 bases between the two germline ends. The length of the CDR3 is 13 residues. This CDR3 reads CASSLFTGNEQYF. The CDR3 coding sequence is TGTGCCAGCAGCCTCTTCACAGGTAACGAGCAGTACTTC.

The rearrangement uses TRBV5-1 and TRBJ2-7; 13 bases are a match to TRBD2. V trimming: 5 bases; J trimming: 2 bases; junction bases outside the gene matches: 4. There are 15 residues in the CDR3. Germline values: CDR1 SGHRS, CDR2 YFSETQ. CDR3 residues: CASSWTSGGTYEQYF. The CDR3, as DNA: TGCGCCAGCAGTTGGACTAGCGGGGGCACCTACGAGCAGTACTTC.

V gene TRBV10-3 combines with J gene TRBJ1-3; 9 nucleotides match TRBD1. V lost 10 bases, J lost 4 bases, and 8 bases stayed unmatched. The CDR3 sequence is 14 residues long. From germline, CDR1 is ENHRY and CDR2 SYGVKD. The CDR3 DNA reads TGTGCCACCACCGCAACAGGGGGCGGAAACACCATATATTTT. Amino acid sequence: CATTATGGGNTIYF.

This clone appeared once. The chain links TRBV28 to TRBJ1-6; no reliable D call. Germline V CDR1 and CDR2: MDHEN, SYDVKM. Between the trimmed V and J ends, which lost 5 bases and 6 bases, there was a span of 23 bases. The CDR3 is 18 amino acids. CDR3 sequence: CASSQPLAPSGSNSPLHF. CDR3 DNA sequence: TGTGCCAGCAGTCAACCACTAGCCCCTTCCGGGTCTAATTCACCCCTCCACTTT.

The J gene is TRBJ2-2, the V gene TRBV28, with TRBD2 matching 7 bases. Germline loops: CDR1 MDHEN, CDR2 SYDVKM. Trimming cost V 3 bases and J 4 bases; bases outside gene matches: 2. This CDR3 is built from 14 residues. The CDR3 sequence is CASSLTSPTGELFF. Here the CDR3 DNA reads TGTGCCAGCAGTTTGACTAGCCCCACCGGGGAGCTGTTTTTT.

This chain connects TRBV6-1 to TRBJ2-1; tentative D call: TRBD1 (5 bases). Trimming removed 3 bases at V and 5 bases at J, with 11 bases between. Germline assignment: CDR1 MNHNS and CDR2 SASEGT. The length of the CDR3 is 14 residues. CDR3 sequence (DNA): TGTGCCAGCAGTGAGGGGCCCGTAAACAATGAGCAGTTCTTC. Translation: CASSEGPVNNEQFF.

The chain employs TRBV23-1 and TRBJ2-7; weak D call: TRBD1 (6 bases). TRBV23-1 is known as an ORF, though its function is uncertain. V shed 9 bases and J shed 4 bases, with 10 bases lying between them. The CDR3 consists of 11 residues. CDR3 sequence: CARTDSYEQYF. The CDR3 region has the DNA TGCGCCAGGACGGACAGTTACGAGCAGTACTTC.

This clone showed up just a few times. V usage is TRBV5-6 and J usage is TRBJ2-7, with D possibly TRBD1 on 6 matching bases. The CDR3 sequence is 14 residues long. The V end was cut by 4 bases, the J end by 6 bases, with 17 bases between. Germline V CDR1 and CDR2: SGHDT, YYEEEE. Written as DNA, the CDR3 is TGTGCCAGCAGCCCTTATCACAGGGACGGCGAGCAGTACTTC. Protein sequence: CASSPYHRDGEQYF.

The CDR3 is CATSRVGSGGIYGYTF. CDR3 in DNA: TGTGCCACCAGCAGAGTAGGGTCAGGGGGTATCTATGGCTACACCTTC. The chain is built from TRBV15 and TRBJ1-2; the match to TRBD1 covers 7 bases. Trimming at V came to 1 base and at J to 4 bases, leaving 9 bases not matched to a gene. The CDR3 has 16 amino acids. Germline CDR1 LNHNV, CDR2 YYDKDF (reference sequence).

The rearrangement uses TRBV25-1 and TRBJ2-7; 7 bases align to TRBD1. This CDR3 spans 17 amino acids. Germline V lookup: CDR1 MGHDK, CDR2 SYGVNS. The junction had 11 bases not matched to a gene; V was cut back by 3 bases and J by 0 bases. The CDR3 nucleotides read TGTGCCAGCAGTGATCTTACAAACAGGGGCCTCTCCTACGAGCAGTACTTC. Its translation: CASSDLTNRGLSYEQYF.

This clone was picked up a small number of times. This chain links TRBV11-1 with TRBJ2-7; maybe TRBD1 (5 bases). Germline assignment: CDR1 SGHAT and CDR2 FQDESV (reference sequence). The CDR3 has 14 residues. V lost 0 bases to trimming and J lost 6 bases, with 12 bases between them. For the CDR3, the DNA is TGTGCCAGCAGCTTAGCGGGCAGGGTGGCCGAGCAGTACTTC. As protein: CASSLAGRVAEQYF.

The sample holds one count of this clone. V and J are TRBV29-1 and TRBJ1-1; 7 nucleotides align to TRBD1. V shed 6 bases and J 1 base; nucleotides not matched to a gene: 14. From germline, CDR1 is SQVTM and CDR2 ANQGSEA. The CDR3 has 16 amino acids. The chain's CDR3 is CSVGGLGQHSNTEAFF. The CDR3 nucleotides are TGCAGCGTGGGGGGTCTGGGACAGCACTCGAACACTGAAGCTTTCTTT.

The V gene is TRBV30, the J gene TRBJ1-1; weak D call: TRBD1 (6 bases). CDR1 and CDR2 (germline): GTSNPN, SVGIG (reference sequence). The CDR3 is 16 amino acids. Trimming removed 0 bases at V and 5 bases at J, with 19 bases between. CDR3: CAWSVPFWGRRTEAFF. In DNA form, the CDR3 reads TGTGCCTGGAGTGTACCCTTCTGGGGGCGGAGGACTGAAGCTTTCTTT.

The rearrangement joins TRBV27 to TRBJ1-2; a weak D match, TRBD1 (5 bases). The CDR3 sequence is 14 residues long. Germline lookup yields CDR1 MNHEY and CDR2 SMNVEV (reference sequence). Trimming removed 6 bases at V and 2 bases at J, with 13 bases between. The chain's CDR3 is CASRPAGGNYGYTF. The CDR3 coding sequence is TGTGCCAGCAGGCCCGCGGGGGGAAACTATGGCTACACCTTC.

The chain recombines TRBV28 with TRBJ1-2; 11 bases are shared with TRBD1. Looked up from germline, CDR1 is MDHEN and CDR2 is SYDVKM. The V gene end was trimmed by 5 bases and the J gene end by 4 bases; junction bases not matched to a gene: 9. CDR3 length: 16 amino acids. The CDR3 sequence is CASSPGQGARVYGYTF. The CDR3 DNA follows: TGTGCCAGCAGTCCTGGACAGGGGGCTCGGGTCTATGGCTACACCTTC.

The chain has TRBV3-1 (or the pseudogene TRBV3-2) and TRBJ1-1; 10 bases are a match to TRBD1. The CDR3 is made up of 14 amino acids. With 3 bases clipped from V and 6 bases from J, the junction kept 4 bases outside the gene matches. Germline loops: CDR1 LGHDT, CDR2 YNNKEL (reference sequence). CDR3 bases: TGTGCCAGCAGCCACGGACAGGGGGTTTCTGAAGCTTTCTTT. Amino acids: CASSHGQGVSEAFF.

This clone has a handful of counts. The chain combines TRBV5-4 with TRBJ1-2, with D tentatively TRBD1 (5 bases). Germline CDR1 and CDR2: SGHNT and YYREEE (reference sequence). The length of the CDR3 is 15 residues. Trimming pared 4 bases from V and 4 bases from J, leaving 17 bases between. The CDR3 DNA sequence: TGTGCCAGCAGCCAACCCGCGGGGGAACCCTATGGCTACACCTTC. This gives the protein CASSQPAGEPYGYTF.

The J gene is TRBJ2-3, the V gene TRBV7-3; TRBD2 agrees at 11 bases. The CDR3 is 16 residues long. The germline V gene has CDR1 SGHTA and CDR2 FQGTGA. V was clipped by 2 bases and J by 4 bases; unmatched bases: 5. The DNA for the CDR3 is TGTGCCAGCAGCTTATGGTCTAGCGGGGGGTCAGATACGCAGTATTTT. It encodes CASSLWSSGGSDTQYF.

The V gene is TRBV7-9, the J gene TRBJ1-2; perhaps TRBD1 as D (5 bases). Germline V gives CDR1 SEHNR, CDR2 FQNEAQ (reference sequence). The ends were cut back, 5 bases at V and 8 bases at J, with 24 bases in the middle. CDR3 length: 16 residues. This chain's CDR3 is CASSPQPGQGPEGYTF. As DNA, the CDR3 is TGTGCCAGCAGCCCACAGCCGGGTCAGGGTCCAGAAGGCTACACCTTC.

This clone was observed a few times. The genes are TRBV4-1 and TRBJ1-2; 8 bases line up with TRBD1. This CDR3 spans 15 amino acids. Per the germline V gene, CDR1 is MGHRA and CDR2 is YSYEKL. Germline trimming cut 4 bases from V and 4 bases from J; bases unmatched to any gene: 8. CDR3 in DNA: TGCGCCAGCAGCCCAACCGGGACAGGAGGCTATGGCTACACCTTC. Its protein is CASSPTGTGGYGYTF.

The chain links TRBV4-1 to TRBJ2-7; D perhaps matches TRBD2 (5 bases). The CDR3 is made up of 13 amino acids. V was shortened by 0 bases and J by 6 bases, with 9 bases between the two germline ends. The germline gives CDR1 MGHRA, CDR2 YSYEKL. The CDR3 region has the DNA TGCGCCAGCAGCCAAGACTCGGGAACCGAGCAGTACTTC. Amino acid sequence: CASSQDSGTEQYF.